The next 17 T cell receptor beta chains were all read from a single sample in a study of tumor-infiltrating lymphocytes in glioblastoma multiforme. TCRB libraries came from RNA via three nested multiplex PCR rounds. MiXCR, applied by TCRdb to the multiplex PCR reads, yields one record per CDR3 protein. Of approximately 30,000 distinct CDR3 sequences in the sample, approximately 66% were seen once. The sequenced sample consisted of brain tumor tissue. The receptor source for this set is a male donor with glioblastoma.

Note on this clonotype: A much more abundant neighbour one base away suggests this may be a read error. The chain carries TRBV10-3 and TRBJ2-7; 7 bases are shared with TRBD1. Germline CDR1 and CDR2: ENHRY and SYGVKD. After removal of 2 bases from V and 4 bases from J, the junction contained 5 bases not matched to a gene. This CDR3 region has 14 residues. CDR3 protein: CAISEPRQGYEQYF. CDR3 bases: TGTGCCATCAGTGAGCCGCGACAGGGTTACGAGCAGTACTTC.

About this clonotype itself: A junction boundary mismatches the germline segment, possibly from a read error. V and J are TRBV2 and TRBJ2-7; perhaps TRBD1 as D (6 bases). The CDR3 totals 14 residues. From germline, CDR1 is SNHLY and CDR2 FYNNEI. DNA for the CDR3: TGTGCCAGCAGTGAGCAGGGGTCGGGCTACGAGCAGAACTTC. Its protein product is CASSEQGSGYEQNF.

The chain combines TRBV4-1 with TRBJ1-1; D is unresolved. Germline V CDR1 and CDR2: MGHRA, YSYEKL. The CDR3 covers 13 residues. Trimming took off 0 bases at V and 10 bases at J, with 12 bases between the two ends. CDR3 amino acids: CASSQDISTVAFF. The CDR3 DNA sequence: TGCGCCAGCAGCCAAGACATTTCGACCGTAGCTTTCTTT.

About this clonotype itself: A much larger clone lies one base from this, so it may be a read error. This chain connects TRBV5-4 to TRBJ2-7, with 9 nucleotides matching TRBD1. This CDR3 has 15 residues. The germline V gene encodes CDR1 SGHNT and CDR2 YYREEE (reference sequence). The CDR3 DNA reads TGTGCCTGCAGCTGGGGACAGGGTGTCCCCTACGAGCGGTACTTC. This encodes CACSWGQGVPYERYF.

This clonotype was seen repeatedly, ten times or more. The V call is TRBV4-1, the J call TRBJ2-1; weak D call: TRBD2 (5 bases). Germline V CDR1 and CDR2: MGHRA, YSYEKL. There are 13 residues in the CDR3. The V gene lost 3 bases and the J gene lost 4 bases, with 7 bases spanning the gap. CDR3 nucleotide sequence: TGCGCCAGCAGCCATTCGGGGTACAATGAGCAGTTCTTC. It specifies CASSHSGYNEQFF.

This clonotype has a count of ten or more. The V call is TRBV5-1, the J call TRBJ2-7; 8 positions match TRBD1. CDR3 length: 13 amino acids. Germline V CDR1 and CDR2: SGHRS, YFSETQ. Losses at the gene ends were 7 bases for V and 6 bases for J; bases not matched to a gene: 9. Here the CDR3 reads CASGGQVGSEQYF. Written as DNA, the CDR3 is TGCGCCAGCGGGGGACAGGTCGGCAGCGAGCAGTACTTC.

As to this clonotype: This may arise from a read error, as a much more abundant clone is one base away. V and J are TRBV7-9 and TRBJ1-1; D is possibly TRBD1 (5 bases). Germline loops: CDR1 SEHNR, CDR2 FQNEAQ (reference sequence). This CDR3 comprises 15 residues. V lost 2 bases and J 5 bases, leaving 15 bases between the germline ends. CDR3 protein: CASSLRLRVGTEAFF. For the CDR3, the DNA is TGTGCCAGCAGCTTAAGGCTCAGGGTCGGGACTGAAGCTTTCTTT.

This clonotype turned up a few times. The V and J genes are TRBV20-1 and TRBJ1-5; unclear D gene. The germline V gene encodes CDR1 DFQATT and CDR2 SNEGSKA (reference sequence). The CDR3 is 17 residues long. Trimming left V 0 bases short and J 0 bases short, with 15 bases between. CDR3 protein: CSARDLQFHGSNQPQHF. The CDR3 DNA reads TGCAGTGCTAGAGATCTACAGTTCCACGGTAGCAATCAGCCCCAGCATTTT.

About this clonotype: Since a much larger clone is just one base distant, this may be a read error. The rearrangement links TRBV12-5 to TRBJ1-4, with D unclear. Germline V gives CDR1 LGHNT, CDR2 FRNRAP. The CDR3 consists of 15 residues. CDR3 sequence reads: CVSGLVRTTNEKLFF. CDR3 DNA sequence: TGTGTTAGTGGTTTGGTCAGGACAACTAATGAAAAACTGTTTTTT.

The chain uses TRBV7-9 and TRBJ2-7; TRBD1 agrees at 9 bases. CDR3 length: 14 residues. V gave up 5 bases and J gave up 5 bases; unmatched junction bases: 7. Germline assignment: CDR1 SEHNR and CDR2 FQNEAQ (reference sequence). The CDR3 is CASSIRTGAHEQYF. The CDR3 DNA follows: TGTGCCAGCAGCATCAGGACAGGGGCCCACGAGCAGTACTTC.

V and J are TRBV6-1 and TRBJ2-3; 7 bases line up with TRBD2. The V segment lost 10 bases and the J segment 1 base; nucleotides outside the gene matches: 14. This CDR3 is 16 amino acids long. Germline loops: CDR1 MNHNS, CDR2 SASEGT. This CDR3 reads CATSEWGGKGTDTQYF. The CDR3 coding sequence is TGTGCCACAAGTGAATGGGGGGGAAAAGGCACAGATACGCAGTATTTT.

The table lists this clonotype with many counts. The chain has TRBV11-2 and TRBJ2-1; no firm D call. The CDR3 is 14 amino acids. The germline V gene encodes CDR1 SGHAT and CDR2 FQNNGV. The V end lost 5 bases, the J end lost 4 bases, and 12 bases lay between the germline ends. CDR3 DNA sequence: TGTGCCAGCAGCCGCGACCAGCCGTACAATGAGCAGTTCTTC. It translates to CASSRDQPYNEQFF.

Worth noting for this clonotype: A junction end diverges from the germline sequence, so it may reflect a read error. V is TRBV29-1 and J is TRBJ2-2; maybe TRBD2 (6 bases). Germline V gene data show CDR1 as SQVTM and CDR2 as ANQGSEA. The CDR3 spans 14 residues. The CDR3 spells CSVASREDTGKLFF. CDR3 DNA: TGCAGCGTTGCATCTAGGGAGGACACCGGGAAGCTGTTTTTT.

Ten or more counts support this clonotype. This chain links TRBV6-2 or TRBV6-3 with TRBJ2-1, with D tentatively TRBD2 (5 bases). Trimming took off 7 bases at V and 7 bases at J, with 20 bases between the two ends. The CDR3 has 15 residues. Germline CDR1 and CDR2: MNHEY and SVGEGT. The CDR3 DNA sequence: TGTGCCAGCACGGAGCGGTCTAGGAATGGGAATGAGCAGTTCTTC. It yields the protein CASTERSRNGNEQFF.

Details on this clonotype: The junction and the germline gene differ at one end; a read error may be behind it. The V and J genes are TRBV11-2 and TRBJ2-5, with 14 bases identical to TRBD2. Germline loops: CDR1 SGHAT, CDR2 FQNNGV. This CDR3 region has 16 residues. The CDR3 sequence: CARSTPGLAGAETRYF. CDR3 in DNA: TGTGCCAGGAGCACTCCGGGACTAGCGGGAGCGGAGACCCGGTACTTC.

V gene TRBV4-1 combines with J gene TRBJ2-4; 8 bases line up with TRBD2. CDR3 length: 13 residues. The germline CDR1 and CDR2 sequences are MGHRA and YSYEKL. V lost 4 bases and J lost 10; bases outside the gene matches: 6. CDR3 amino acids: CASSLGLGQIQYF. The DNA of the CDR3 is TGCGCCAGCAGCCTGGGACTAGGACAGATTCAGTACTTC.

This clonotype was counted ten times or more. The V and J genes are TRBV20-1 and TRBJ1-6; 9 bases map to TRBD1. V lost 4 bases, J lost 10 bases, and 8 bases stayed unmatched. The CDR3 spans 14 residues. The V gene's germline CDR1 is DFQATT and CDR2 SNEGSKA (reference sequence). Here the CDR3 reads CSATHRGPGSPLHF. Written as DNA, the CDR3 is TGCAGTGCTACCCACAGGGGGCCGGGATCACCCCTCCACTTT.